This T cell receptor (beta chain) was observed in a study of human T cells and chemical hapten exposure. The overall study: While the approximately 24-week study was under way, patients received diphenylcyclopropenone on the scalp every week.

Unique molecular identifiers were linked by the library to individual cDNA molecules. TCRdb re-derived calls from the RACE reads in MiXCR, one entry per CDR3 protein. This sample yields 95,000 to 150,000 distinct CDR3 sequences, of which roughly 13% are seen a single time; 0.92% belongs to the top ten. This clonotype was recorded a few times. Indicated time point: patch test 1, 2 weeks after DPC sensitization. The treatment was: therapeutic diphenylcyclopropenone sensitization with weekly scalp DPC. Between the trimmed V and J ends, which lost 0 bases and 10 bases, there was a span of 16 bases. The germline CDR1 and CDR2 sequences are LGHNA and YSLEER. CDR3 length: 14 residues.

The sample here was whole blood, taken in connection with sensitization to the hapten diphenylcyclopropenone (DPC). This receptor was taken from a man between 18 and 35 years old with alopecia areata. Some clones in this sample may be carry-over from other donors' samples. The rearrangement uses TRBV4-3 and TRBJ2-7; a weak D match, TRBD2 (6 bases). The CDR3 nucleotides are TGCGCCAGCAGCCAAGATGTCTCCGGGGGAGAACAGTACTTC. It encodes CASSQDVSGGEQYF.